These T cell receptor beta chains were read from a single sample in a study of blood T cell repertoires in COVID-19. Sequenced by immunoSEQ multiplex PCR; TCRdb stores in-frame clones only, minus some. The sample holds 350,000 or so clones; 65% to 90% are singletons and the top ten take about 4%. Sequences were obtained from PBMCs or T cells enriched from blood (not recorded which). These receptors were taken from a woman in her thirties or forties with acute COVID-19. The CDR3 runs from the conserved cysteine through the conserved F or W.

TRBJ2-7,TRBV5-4,CASSSDWVREQYF
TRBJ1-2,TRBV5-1,CASSSAGGVGYGYTF
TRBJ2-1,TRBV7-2,CASSPRAYNEQFF
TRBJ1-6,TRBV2,CASSGTGRNSPLHF
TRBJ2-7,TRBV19,CASSIGGGKGLVEQYF
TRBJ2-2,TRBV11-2,CASSFYPALDREVGELFF
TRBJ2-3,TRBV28,CASSLGGAGARDTQYF
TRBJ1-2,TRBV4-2,CASSQDVEGARLGGYTF
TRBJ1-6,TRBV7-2,CASSELFFNSPLHF
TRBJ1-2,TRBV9,CASRDTGGYGYTF
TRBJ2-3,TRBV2,CASIIGLAGGPNLADTQYF
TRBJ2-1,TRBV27,CASSSLTSGRSNEQFF
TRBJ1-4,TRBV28,CASSPAAWDRGWQNEKLFF
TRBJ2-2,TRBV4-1,CASSPSDRAGTGELFF
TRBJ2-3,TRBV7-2,CASSLVWAGGGPDTQYF
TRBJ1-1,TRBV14,CASRITGGQNTEAFF
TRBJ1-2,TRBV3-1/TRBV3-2,CASSQGGSAGGYTF
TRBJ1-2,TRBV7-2,CASSTTTGGYGYTF
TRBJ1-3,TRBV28,CASSLSPFAGARNTIYF
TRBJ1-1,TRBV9,CASSPIASQGAFF
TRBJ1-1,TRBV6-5,CASTRGSGTEAFF
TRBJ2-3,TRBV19,CASRGTSGRGTDTQYF
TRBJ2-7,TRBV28,CASSLLESYEQYF